The 8 T cell receptor beta chains in this list originate from one sample, sequenced in a study of cytomegalovirus exposure and HLA in healthy donors. Amplification used 60 Vbeta primers and 13 Jbeta primers. Here immunoSEQ multiplex PCR was the method, and the copy in TCRdb shows in-frame clones only, minus some. The listing records 130,000 to 150,000 clones. Source material: PBMCs. All receptors come from a male donor in good health and CMV-seronegative.

With respect to this clone: The same CDR3 is also encoded by other DNA sequences in this sample. The chain combines TRBV5-4 with TRBJ1-2; D gene unclear. Germline-derived CDR1 and CDR2 are SGHNT and YYREEE (reference sequence). Trimming pared 4 bases from V and 7 bases from J, leaving 14 bases between. CDR3 length: 13 residues. The CDR3 DNA reads TGTGCCAGCAGCCGCCCCCGGGGAAGTGGCTACACCTTC. This sequence encodes CASSRPRGSGYTF.

This chain uses TRBV15 with TRBJ1-1, with D unclear. The V end lost 0 bases, the J end lost 1 base, and 21 bases lay between the germline ends. The germline V gene has CDR1 LNHNV and CDR2 YYDKDF (reference sequence). The CDR3 has 19 amino acids. This CDR3 is CATSRDVRISDTSNTEAFF. The CDR3 coding sequence is TGTGCCACCAGCAGAGATGTGAGGATCTCGGATACCTCGAACACTGAAGCTTTCTTT.

The chain couples TRBV7-3 to TRBJ2-3; 9 bases map to TRBD2. The CDR3 consists of 18 residues. V shed 1 base, J shed 4 bases, and the junction held 12 bases outside the gene matches. Germline lookup yields CDR1 SGHTA and CDR2 FQGTGA. The CDR3 region is CASSLRAGGGAVADTQYF. The CDR3 nucleotides read TGTGCCAGCAGCTTAAGAGCTGGCGGGGGGGCGGTCGCAGATACGCAGTATTTT.

The rearrangement links TRBV18 to TRBJ2-7; 7 bases align to TRBD1. The junction had 6 bases not matched to a gene; V was cut back by 3 bases and J by 7 bases. Germline V gene sequence: CDR1 KGHSH, CDR2 LQKENI. CDR3 length: 13 residues. CDR3 sequence reads: CASSPDRAREQYF. The DNA of the CDR3 is TGTGCCAGCTCACCCGACAGGGCGCGGGAGCAGTACTTC. Drawing the rest from reference TRBV18 and TRBJ2-7, the complete variable domain is NAGVMQNPRHLVRRRGQEARLRCSPMKGHSHVYWYRQLPEEGLKFMVYLQKENIIDESGMPKERFSAEFPKEGPSILRIQQVVRGDSAAYFCASSPDRAREQYFGPGTRLTVT.

The rearrangement links TRBV18 to TRBJ1-1, with D hard to call. V lost 0 bases, J lost 8 bases, and 10 bases lay in between. The CDR3 runs to 13 residues. Germline loops: CDR1 KGHSH, CDR2 LQKENI. The CDR3, as DNA: TGTGCCAGCTCACCACCAGGACGGGGAGAAGCTTTCTTT. Amino acids: CASSPPGRGEAFF.

CDR3 amino acids: CASSKFGDNEAFF. The CDR3 nucleotides are TGTGCCAGTAGTAAGTTCGGGGATAATGAAGCTTTCTTT. The chain uses TRBV19 and TRBJ1-1, with D uncertain. Trimming stripped 4 bases from V and 7 bases from J, with 13 bases between. This CDR3 contains 13 residues. Germline V gene data show CDR1 as LNHDA and CDR2 as SQIVND (reference sequence). Full variable domain (missing parts from reference TRBV19 and TRBJ1-1): DGGITQSPKYLFRKEGQNVTLSCEQNLNHDAMYWYRQDPGQGLRLIYYSQIVNDFQKGDIAEGYSVSREKKESFPLTVTSAQKNPTAFYLCASSKFGDNEAFFGQGTRLTVV.

The rearrangement joins TRBV18 to TRBJ2-5, with 7 bases matching TRBD1. The J call may be faulty, since TRBJ2-7 better matches the DNA end. CDR3 length: 14 amino acids. CDR1 KGHSH and CDR2 LQKENI come from the germline V gene. The CDR3 region has the DNA TGTGCCAGCTCACAGGGGGCTGTGACCTACGAGCAGTACTTC. Amino acids: CASSQGAVTYEQYF.

The V gene is TRBV5-1, the J gene TRBJ2-5, with D perhaps matching TRBD2 (5 bases). The CDR3 runs to 15 residues. From germline, CDR1 is SGHRS and CDR2 YFSETQ. Trimming cost V 1 base and J 3 bases, with 13 bases left between them. The CDR3 protein is CASSLLAGLKETQYF. CDR3 DNA: TGCGCCAGCAGCTTGTTGGCCGGACTGAAAGAGACCCAGTACTTC.